This TCR beta chain appears in the sequencing data of a study of CD8+ T cells in alopecia areata. Across the study: Tofacitinib therapy took 6 to 18 months; 6 months off drug came after.

Sequencing templates came from extracted RNA that was reverse transcribed into cDNA. Clones were read by immunoSEQ multiplex PCR, and TCRdb kept only the in-frame ones, dropping some. This table holds about 180,000 clones, about 53% found once. Treatment defined: oral pan-JAK inhibitor, 5-10 mg twice daily. The CDR3 is 14 residues long. V was clipped by 4 bases and J by 5 bases, with 12 bases between them. Germline CDR1 and CDR2: LNHDA and SQIVND (reference sequence). This rearrangement joins TRBV19 to TRBJ1-5; TRBD1 is a possible D gene (5 bases). The sequenced sample was CD8+ T cells sorted from blood, obtained at week 24, from a patient treated with tofacitinib. The source of this sequence is a human donor with alopecia areata. CDR3 sequence: CASSTRDSYQPQHF. The CDR3, as DNA: TGTGCCAGTAGTACCCGGGACTCCTATCAGCCCCAGCATTTT.